This entry features one T cell receptor (beta chain) sequence. This sample is drawn from a study of blood T cell repertoires in COVID-19. Study-level background: In each case, the material was cDNA or gDNA derived from T cells, B-cell-depleted T cells, or PBMCs.

Libraries were prepared by immunoSEQ multiplex PCR; TCRdb keeps only in-frame clonotypes and omits some of them. The table lists 150,000 or so clones, about 86% of them singletons. Trimming cost V 5 bases and J 3 bases, with 23 bases left between them. The CDR3 is made up of 18 amino acids. CDR1 is MNHNY and CDR2 is SVGAGI in the germline V gene (reference sequence). The V call is TRBV6-6, the J call TRBJ1-5, with D tentatively TRBD1 (6 bases). This clonotype originated in a woman aged 55-75 years with acute or convalescent COVID-19. Sequencing was done on a sample of peripheral blood. CDR3 in DNA: TGTGCCAGCAGTCGCGGCATGGGGGCGGGTTATATCAATCAGCCCCAGCATTTT. It is translated as CASSRGMGAGYINQPQHF.